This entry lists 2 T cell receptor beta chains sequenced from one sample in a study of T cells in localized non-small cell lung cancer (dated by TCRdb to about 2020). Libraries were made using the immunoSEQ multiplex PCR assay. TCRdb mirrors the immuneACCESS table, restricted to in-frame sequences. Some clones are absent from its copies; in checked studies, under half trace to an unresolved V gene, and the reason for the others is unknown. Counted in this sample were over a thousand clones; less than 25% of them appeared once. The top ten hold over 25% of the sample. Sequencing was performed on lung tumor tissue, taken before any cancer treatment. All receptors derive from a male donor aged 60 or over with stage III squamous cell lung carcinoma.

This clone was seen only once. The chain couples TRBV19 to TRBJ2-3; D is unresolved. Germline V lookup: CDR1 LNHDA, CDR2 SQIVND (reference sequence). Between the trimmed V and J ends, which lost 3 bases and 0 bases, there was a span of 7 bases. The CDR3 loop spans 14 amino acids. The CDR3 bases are TGTGCCAGTAGTATTACAGCTAGCACAGATACGCAGTATTTT. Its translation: CASSITASTDTQYF. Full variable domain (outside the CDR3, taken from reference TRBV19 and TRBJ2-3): DGGITQSPKYLFRKEGQNVTLSCEQNLNHDAMYWYRQDPGQGLRLIYYSQIVNDFQKGDIAEGYSVSREKKESFPLTVTSAQKNPTAFYLCASSITASTDTQYFGPGTRLTVL.

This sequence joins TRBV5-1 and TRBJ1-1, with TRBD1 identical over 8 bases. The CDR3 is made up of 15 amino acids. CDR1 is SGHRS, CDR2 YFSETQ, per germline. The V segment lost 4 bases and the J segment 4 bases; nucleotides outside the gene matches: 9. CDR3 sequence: CASSRDSTGGTEAFF. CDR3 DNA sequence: TGCGCCAGCAGCCGGGACTCAACAGGGGGCACTGAAGCTTTCTTT.